This is a list of T cell receptor beta chains from one sample in a study of cytomegalovirus exposure and HLA in healthy donors. Clones were read by immunoSEQ multiplex PCR, and TCRdb kept only the in-frame ones, dropping some. The sample gives under 200,000 clones, around 79% of which show up once; 0.69% is in the top ten. Material: PBMCs. The receptors derive from a woman aged 40 to 50 in good health and CMV-seronegative. The CDR3 runs from the conserved cysteine through the conserved F or W. Fields, in order: V gene, J gene, D gene, CDR3 protein. A D gene is named only where the DNA matches it firmly.

TRBV7-3	TRBJ2-3	TRBD2	CASSLRGRRTDTQYF
TRBV19	-	-	CASSIAVTGTYEQYF
TRBV5-6	TRBJ2-6	TRBD1	CASSSTGQSGANVLTF
TRBV25-1	TRBJ1-6	-	CASSSLPGNPLHF
TRBV6-5	TRBJ2-1	-	CASSYDPGQSYNEQFF
TRBV7-2	TRBJ2-1	-	CASSLMQGNNEQFF
TRBV28	TRBJ2-3	-	CASSVFLQGDTQYF
TRBV30	TRBJ2-7	TRBD1	CAWSSRGPGEQYF
TRBV7-6	TRBJ2-5	-	CASSLSRQETQYF
TRBV27	TRBJ2-5	TRBD1	CASSISDREATQYF
TRBV7-9	TRBJ1-1	-	CASSLALGPGRNTEAFF
TRBV29-1	TRBJ2-1	-	CSVETSGIYNEQFF
TRBV30	TRBJ2-7	-	CAWTPRGNYEQYF
TRBV7-9	TRBJ1-1	-	CASTSANTEAFF
TRBV30	TRBJ2-3	TRBD2	CAWGTSGQDTQYF
TRBV4-1	TRBJ2-3	-	CASSQVSPSSTDTQYF
TRBV7-2	TRBJ2-2	-	CASSERRSTGELFF
TRBV7-8	TRBJ1-2	TRBD1	CASSPRPGTGANYGYTF
TRBV19	TRBJ2-1	-	CASSIDWREQFF
TRBV19	TRBJ2-7	-	CASSMRGKPNEQYF
TRBV11-3	TRBJ2-1	-	CASSLASYNEQFF
TRBV7-9	TRBJ2-3	-	CASSLRDSLSDTQYF
TRBV5-1	TRBJ2-5	TRBD1	CASSLMANRGQETQYF
TRBV7-2	-	TRBD2	CASSPRLAGTYEQYF
TRBV5-6	TRBJ2-7	TRBD2	CASSNLLAGGREQYF
TRBV5-1	TRBJ2-6	-	CASSLTRGANVLTF
TRBV13	TRBJ1-1	-	CASSLRGAGRSLNTEAFF
TRBV6-4	TRBJ1-2	TRBD1	CASSLTGRGDYGYTF
TRBV7-9	TRBJ2-1	-	CASSPPDRRVKQFF
TRBV5-6	TRBJ1-3	-	CASSLDGSSGNTIYF
TRBV13	TRBJ1-1	TRBD1	CASSSRDRATEAFF
TRBV6-6	TRBJ2-5	-	CASSPGSQETQYF
TRBV27	TRBJ2-3	TRBD2	CASSSGGTKDTQYF
TRBV9	TRBJ2-7	-	CASSVEDSDREQYF
TRBV7-2	TRBJ2-3	TRBD2	CASSYLAGSTDTQYF
TRBV9	TRBJ2-7	-	CASSVEEGPYEQYF
TRBV5-1	TRBJ1-2	-	CASAGEGNINGYTF
TRBV5-8	TRBJ2-7	-	CASSPLGREQYF
TRBV19	TRBJ2-3	TRBD2	CASSGRLAGSTDTQYF
TRBV5-1	TRBJ1-1	TRBD1	CASSSGQGANTEAFF
TRBV11-3	TRBJ2-7	TRBD1	CASSSNRTGDRYEQYF
TRBV6-1	TRBJ1-5	TRBD1	CASNNRGLDQPQHF
TRBV7-3	TRBJ2-3	TRBD2	CASSLGAGTSVSTDTQYF
TRBV4-1	TRBJ2-3	-	CASSQDPPSMAGGTDTQYF
TRBV5-4	TRBJ1-1	TRBD1	CASSLGVFGGQVNTEAFF
TRBV6-4	TRBJ2-1	TRBD2	CASSDSGLAQEEQFF
TRBV27	TRBJ2-7	TRBD1	CASSPQGAGEQYF
TRBV5-4	TRBJ2-7	TRBD2	CASSLVSGGRYEQYF
TRBV5-4	-	-	CASSLESGRANEQYF
TRBV6-6	TRBJ2-7	TRBD1	CASNPGQGRTYEQYF
TRBV6-1	TRBJ2-5	TRBD2	CASSEFGREQYF
TRBV11-2	TRBJ2-1	TRBD2	CASSLRRGGRNEQFF
TRBV25-1	TRBJ2-1	TRBD2	CASSDPLAGVYNEQFF
TRBV7-2	TRBJ2-1	-	CASSLVKSSYNEQFF
TRBV9	TRBJ2-1	TRBD2	CASNPTSGGKNEQFF
TRBV29-1	TRBJ1-1	-	CSVVGLVNTEAFF
TRBV6-4	TRBJ2-2	TRBD2	CASSDGLADTGELFF
TRBV30	TRBJ2-3	TRBD2	CAWKLAGANTQYF
TRBV29-1	TRBJ2-1	-	CSVEGWLAHNEQFF
TRBV29-1	TRBJ2-1	TRBD1	CSVDLNEGANSYNEQFF